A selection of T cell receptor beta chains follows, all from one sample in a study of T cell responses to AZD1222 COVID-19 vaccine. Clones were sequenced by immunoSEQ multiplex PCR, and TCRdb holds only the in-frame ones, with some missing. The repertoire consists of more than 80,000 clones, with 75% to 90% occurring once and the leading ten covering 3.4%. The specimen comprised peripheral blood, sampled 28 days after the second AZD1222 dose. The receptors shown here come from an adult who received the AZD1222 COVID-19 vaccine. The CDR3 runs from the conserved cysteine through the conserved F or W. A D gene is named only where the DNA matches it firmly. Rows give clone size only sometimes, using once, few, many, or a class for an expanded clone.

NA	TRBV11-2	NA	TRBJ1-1	CASSLAPRRLNTEAFF	TGTGCCAGCAGCTTAGCCCCCCGGAGGCTGAACACTGAAGCTTTCTTT
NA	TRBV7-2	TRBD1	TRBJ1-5	CASSLGGQVNQPQHF	TGTGCCAGCAGCTTAGGGGGACAGGTCAATCAGCCCCAGCATTTT
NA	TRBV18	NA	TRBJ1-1	CASSQDRGDEAFF	TGTGCCAGCTCACAAGACCGGGGTGATGAAGCTTTCTTT
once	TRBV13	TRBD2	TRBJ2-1	CASSRTSGHYAPDVEQFF	TGTGCCAGCAGTCGGACTAGCGGACATTATGCCCCCGACGTGGAGCAGTTCTTC
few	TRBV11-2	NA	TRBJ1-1	CASSLPRSNTEAFF	TGTGCCAGCAGCTTACCTCGATCGAACACTGAAGCTTTCTTT
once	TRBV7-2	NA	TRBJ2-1	CASSWSSYNEQFF	TGTGCCAGCAGCTGGAGCTCCTACAATGAGCAGTTCTTC
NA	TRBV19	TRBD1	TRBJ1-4	CASSADGTGFVKLFF	TGTGCCAGTAGTGCTGACGGGACAGGGTTCGTAAAACTGTTTTTT
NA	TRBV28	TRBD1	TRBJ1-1	CASSAGQGAYTEAFF	TGTGCCAGCAGTGCGGGACAGGGGGCTTATACTGAAGCTTTCTTT
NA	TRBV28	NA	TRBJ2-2	CASSGAEGGTGELFF	TGTGCCAGCAGTGGGGCCGAGGGCGGCACCGGGGAGCTGTTTTTT
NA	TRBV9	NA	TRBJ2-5	CASSGGAVGVWSETQYF	TGTGCCAGCAGCGGGGGGGCGGTGGGGGTATGGTCGGAGACCCAGTACTTC